This entry features one T cell receptor (beta chain) sequence. Its antigen is still unknown. The data derive from a study of cytomegalovirus exposure and HLA in healthy donors. Study-level points and caveats: A later analysis found TCR association rates differed by HLA locus, highest for DRB1 and lowest for HLA-C. Follow-up analysis seemed to connect common viral pathogens with several of the most significant clusters identified.

The study ran its PCR with 60 Vbeta and 13 Jbeta primers. Sequencing used immunoSEQ multiplex PCR; TCRdb keeps in-frame clones, though not all of them. This sample's table has some 180,000 clones. Trimming removed 4 bases from V and 6 bases from J; junction bases left unmatched: 6. CDR3 length: 15 amino acids. Germline V gene data show CDR1 as SGHTS and CDR2 as YDEGEE. Specimen: PBMCs. The TCR originated in a man younger than 40 in good health and CMV-seronegative. The gene calls are TRBV5-8 and TRBJ1-6; TRBD1 aligns across 8 bases. The chain's CDR3 is CASSPRGQANSPLHF. For the CDR3, the DNA is TGTGCCAGCAGCCCGAGGGGACAGGCTAATTCACCCCTCCACTTT.